This is a list of T cell receptor beta chains from one sample in a study of cytomegalovirus exposure and HLA in healthy donors. Some clones are missing from TCRdb's copy, which holds only in-frame ones; the method was immunoSEQ multiplex PCR. The repertoire has nearly 200,000 clones, around 79% of them found once; the top ten carry approximately 0.39%. The specimen sequenced was PBMCs. These receptors came from a male donor in good health and CMV-seropositive. The CDR3 runs from the conserved cysteine through the conserved F or W. The D gene is left open where the match is weak. The size entry is marked missing in some rows and otherwise reads once, few, many or a size class.

J gene,D gene,clone size,V gene,CDR3 protein,CDR3 DNA
TRBJ2-4,-,few,TRBV30,CAWREAKNIQYF,TGTGCCTGGAGGGAGGCCAAAAACATTCAGTACTTC
TRBJ2-1,-,-,TRBV5-1,CASIRGEETEQFF,TGCGCCAGCATCCGCGGGGAGGAAACTGAGCAGTTCTTC
TRBJ2-3,-,-,TRBV7-8,CASSARSAGPGAQYF,TGTGCCAGCTCGGCACGATCGGCCGGACCCGGGGCGCAGTATTTT
TRBJ1-2,TRBD1,once,TRBV7-9,CSSSPGTANYGYTF,TGTTCCAGCAGCCCTGGGACAGCTAACTATGGCTACACCTTC
TRBJ1-4,-,-,TRBV28,CASSFRVIAEKLFF,TGTGCCAGCAGCTTCAGGGTGATCGCCGAAAAACTGTTTTTT
TRBJ1-1,-,-,TRBV7-2,CASSLVGGDTEAFF,TGTGCCAGCAGCTTAGTCGGCGGAGACACTGAAGCTTTCTTT
TRBJ1-1,-,-,TRBV7-2,CASSLLVATEAFF,TGTGCCAGCAGCTTACTGGTGGCCACTGAAGCTTTCTTT
TRBJ1-5,-,-,TRBV13,CASSLLNQPQHF,TGTGCCAGCAGTCTATTAAATCAGCCCCAGCATTTT
TRBJ2-3,-,-,TRBV5-6,CASSLFLGSLTDTQYF,TGTGCCAGCAGCTTGTTTTTGGGCAGCCTCACAGATACGCAGTATTTT
TRBJ1-1,-,-,TRBV7-9,CSSSMTGSWAEAFF,TGTTCCAGCAGCATGACGGGGAGCTGGGCTGAAGCTTTCTTT
TRBJ1-3,TRBD1,-,TRBV10-3,CAISGSPGGADTIYF,TGTGCCATCAGTGGCAGTCCAGGGGGCGCGGACACCATATATTTT
TRBJ2-1,TRBD2,-,TRBV7-3,CASSLREAGYNEQFF,TGTGCCAGCAGCTTGCGGGAGGCTGGGTACAATGAGCAGTTCTTC
TRBJ1-6,TRBD1,few,TRBV18,CASSPPGQGVGSPLHF,TGTGCCAGCTCACCACCGGGACAGGGGGTCGGTTCACCCCTCCACTTT
TRBJ1-4,-,-,TRBV7-5,CARSSGQGDEKLFF,TGTGCCAGAAGCTCGGGACAGGGGGATGAAAAACTGTTTTTT
TRBJ2-1,-,-,TRBV19,CASRTHSSYNEQFF,TGTGCCAGTAGGACTCATAGCTCCTACAATGAGCAGTTCTTC
TRBJ2-3,-,-,TRBV7-2,CASSLLGAPTSDTQYF,TGTGCCAGCAGCTTATTAGGGGCCCCAACATCAGATACGCAGTATTTT
TRBJ1-5,-,once,TRBV6-5,CASGMGLSNQPQHF,TGTGCCAGCGGGATGGGACTGTCCAATCAGCCCCAGCATTTT
TRBJ2-1,-,-,TRBV7-8,CASSLRMAASYNEQFF,TGTGCCAGCAGCTTAAGGATGGCAGCGTCCTACAATGAGCAGTTCTTC
TRBJ2-7,TRBD1,-,TRBV23-1,CASSQEPGQGAYEQYF,TGCGCCAGCAGTCAGGAGCCGGGACAGGGGGCGTACGAGCAGTACTTC
TRBJ2-4,TRBD2,-,TRBV7-2,CASSVGRSRSGNIQYF,TGTGCCAGCAGCGTCGGGAGGAGTCGTTCAGGAAACATTCAGTACTTC
TRBJ1-2,TRBD1,-,TRBV7-3,CASSLIWRGTAISRGYTF,TGTGCCAGCAGCTTAATATGGCGAGGGACAGCCATAAGCCGGGGCTACACCTTC
TRBJ2-4,-,few,TRBV7-2,CASSLAPVAASHIQYF,TGTGCCAGCAGCTTAGCGCCTGTAGCTGCTTCGCACATTCAGTACTTC
TRBJ1-6,TRBD1,-,TRBV7-9,CASRGTGDSPLHF,TGTGCCAGCAGGGGGACAGGTGATTCACCCCTCCACTTT
TRBJ1-2,-,-,TRBV7-2,CASSLETTRGYGYTF,TGTGCCAGCAGCTTAGAAACCACTCGGGGCTATGGCTACACCTTC
TRBJ1-5,TRBD1,-,TRBV7-2,CASRSGQGHTQPQHF,TGTGCCAGCAGGTCGGGACAGGGACATACACAGCCCCAGCATTTT